The TCR beta chain described here comes from a study of cytomegalovirus exposure and HLA in healthy donors (dated by TCRdb to 2017 to 2019). Describing the broader study: An earlier analysis of several hundred of the donors reported more than 250 Gb of sequence data and more than 90 million unique TCR beta sequences from about 200 million T cells. Around 330 gigabases of sequencing data and approximately 92 million unique TCR sequences made up an early release that covered approximately 650 HLA-typed donors. The genetic ancestry cluster associated with self-reported Caucasian donors included roughly 84% of the 398 genotyped donors. The study aimed to test whether signatures of past pathogen exposure could be identified by cataloging public T cell receptors. The T cell repertoires of around 670 subjects were profiled by immunosequencing and related to cytomegalovirus serostatus. Along with the approximately 600-subject first cohort, a separate validation cohort of over 90 different subjects was used. High-throughput TCR immunosequencing, statistical association of individual TCRs with disease status, and machine learning were combined to predict cytomegalovirus infection status. To study patterns of TCR occurrence, a later analysis re-analyzed previously published TCR beta repertoires from 666 donors and added high-resolution HLA genotyping. The later analysis used no new phenotypic data to find candidate immune exposures, relying instead on TCR beta sequences and their occurrence across donors. An earlier analysis of some 500 of the donors used high-throughput TCR beta sequencing to judge whether each TCR beta V gene segment behaved as functional or pseudogenic. Donor age, sex, ethnicity and CMV serostatus were compiled alongside the repertoire data. In a later genetic analysis, genome-wide SNP genotypes for 398 of the 666 donors were used, and that subset was treated as a discovery cohort. All discovery cohort repertoires had been generated on a single sequencing platform. Both class I and class II loci were covered by HLA typing, at four-digit resolution. The number of donors typed differed by locus, with roughly 620-630 for A, B, C, DRB1 and DQB1, approximately 500 for DQA1, under 610 for DPA1, and some 470 for DPB1. A handful of DR-DQ haplotypes were handled as single units for association and clustering because linkage in the cohort was strong. Among about 400 genotyped donors of the cohort, an average of roughly 230,000 unique TCR beta nucleotide sequences was sequenced per donor, of which 15% to 20% were non-productive. The investigation overall reported the following: Linkage disequilibrium might explain the correlated functional status among segregating V segments, but an unknown experimental factor could not be ruled out. A later analysis found that most CMV-associated TCR beta chains appeared HLA-restricted, with HLA associations seemingly driven largely by CMV exposure. A later genetic analysis associated a missense DCLRE1C variant with V-gene and J-gene trimming of TCR beta chains, and an independent cohort replicated the association. Because HLA typing was unavailable for some donors at each locus, only the typed subset was used in association tests. In both the original and validation cohorts, the classifier was reported to diagnose cytomegalovirus status with high specificity and sensitivity. A further reported finding was that TCR beta sequences accurately predicted the HLA-A and HLA-B alleles for most subjects in the first cohort. Presence/absence analyses assumed roughly uniform sequencing depth across donors, an assumption that may not hold. Across donors, most TCR sequences were observed very rarely, whereas some public TCRs were present in many individuals. When HLA alleles, especially DR and DQ, strongly co-occurred, TCR associations were difficult to assign to individual alleles. In a later analysis, HLA-associated TCR beta chains were found to be more clonally expanded and to have lower generation probabilities than equally common non-associated chains. In the study, approximately 160 TCR beta chains were listed as associated with cytomegalovirus. The authors suggested that the approach could potentially be generalized to other disease states and immunological phenotypes. According to a later genetic analysis, donors in an Asian-associated ancestry cluster had fewer N-insertions in productive TCRs than the approximately 690-donor mean. This cohort had only TCR beta chains sequenced, and the lack of alpha or paired-chain data limited which features could be detected. Some 15 rarely observed V segments, including chromosome 9 orphons, were excluded from the earlier analysis of some 590 of the donors because counts were too low. An earlier analysis of approximately 540 of the donors showed that most TCR beta V segments appeared in productive rearrangements either about 87% or about 30% of the time, which broadly matched IMGT annotations. Specific HLA alleles were associated with more than 15,000 TCR beta sequences at a false discovery rate of 0.05 in a later analysis. A cluster of highly shared sequence variants was judged likely to be a technical artifact of the sequencing pipeline. Immune exposure information for the cohort was limited to CMV serostatus. A later analysis reported that several top co-occurrence clusters appeared linked to parvovirus B19, influenza, CMV and Epstein-Barr virus. In vitro tests confirmed that a few of the cytomegalovirus-associated TCR beta chains recognize cytomegalovirus antigens. Some IMGT-functional V segments, including TRBV6-2 and TRBV6-3, could not be told apart with the 87-base-pair reads, so those segments were excluded. A later analysis found that TCR association rates varied across HLA loci, with DRB1 alleles showing the most associated TCRs and HLA-C alleles the fewest.

The germline V gene specifies SGHVS as CDR1 and FNYEAQ as CDR2. At the junction V is shortened by 4 bases and J by 4 bases, with 8 bases in between. The CDR3, cysteine through phenylalanine, is 13 amino acids long. Only the CDR3 region is kept as DNA, spanning 39 bases read in frame from base 1. On this clone itself: It lacks a known antigen. Per-nucleotide qualities are absent, and no much larger clonotype sits a single base away.

Library preparation was by the immunoSEQ multiplex PCR assay. For the multiplex PCR, a mixture combining 60 forward primers for TCR Vbeta segments and 13 reverse primers for TCR Jbeta segments was used. Amplification of the CDR3 region of rearranged TCR beta genes was performed with a multiplex PCR assay on genomic DNA. Amplified TCR beta libraries were sequenced as 87-base-pair reads on the Illumina HiSeq System. From the authors' description of their analysis: A later analysis tallied some 79 million unique TCR beta chains across the roughly 610 repertoires, and around 9.9 million of those chains were shared by two or more donors. Raw reads were error-corrected and collapsed into unique sequences with a nearest-neighbor algorithm that merged closely related sequences to remove PCR and sequencing errors. To assign V, D and J gene segments, CDR3 sequences were aligned to IMGT reference sequences. For a sequence to be retained, a match of at least six nucleotides was required to both a V gene segment and a J gene segment. A rearrangement counted as productive if the CDR3 had no stop codons and remained in frame with V and J, and every other rearrangement counted as non-productive. Following IMGT convention, CDR3 was defined as the stretch from the second conserved V-encoded cysteine up to the conserved J-encoded phenylalanine. Sequences without an unambiguous match to a single V gene segment were excluded from the earlier analysis of about 600 of the donors. An earlier analysis of under 750 of the donors called V segments functional above 56.7% productive rearrangements and segregating when the between-donor standard deviation exceeded 5%. A statistical classification framework was built for diagnosing cytomegalovirus status from the catalog of TCR beta chain sequences. In a later analysis, TCR nucleotide sequences were compared against IMGT/GENE-DB human TR gene sequences so that V and J genes could be assigned. The TCRdist pipeline was used in a later analysis to assign CDR3 sequences and most-parsimonious VDJ recombination scenarios. In a later analysis, each TCR beta chain was defined by its CDR3 amino acid sequence together with its V-gene family, and reads lacking a unique V-gene family were excluded. To address suspected cross-contamination and a sequencing artifact, a later analysis removed approximately 600 highly shared, low-generation-probability nucleotide sequences. In a later analysis, a clonal expansion index for each public chain was calculated from normalized within-repertoire ranks of inferred template counts. Generation probabilities in a later analysis came from a VDJ recombination model fitted to out-of-frame rearrangements, and those results were checked against IGoR. In a later analysis, hypergeometric tests were used to score TCR-TCR, TCR-HLA and TCR-CMV co-occurrence, with a repertoire-size bias correction applied to TCR pairs. In a later analysis, false discovery rates were estimated by permuting HLA or CMV assignments 20 times. In a later analysis, co-occurring TCRs were grouped with DBSCAN, and TCRdist sequence similarity was added when clustering was performed within HLA-allele-positive subsets. Repertoires with fewer than 30,000 or more than 120,000 public chains were left out of co-occurrence clustering, as were about 5 repertoires with anomalous nucleotide sharing. Held by TCRdb, this immuneACCESS table contains in-frame sequences only and omits some clones. Under half of the omission traces to an unresolved V gene where checked; the cause of the rest is unknown. The DNA gave D and trimming, while V, J and clone size come from that table. This sample comprises tens of thousands of clones, about 61% of them detected only once. The ten largest clones capture roughly 3% of the sample.

The cohort was made up of hundreds of healthy bone marrow donors. All cohort members were sampled while nominally healthy, although unrecorded immune exposures were likely present. The donor was CMV seronegative and belonged to the group of several hundred seronegative cohort members. A peripheral blood sample was collected from each donor, and TCR beta sequencing was performed on peripheral blood mononuclear cells. The Qiagen DNeasy Blood Extraction Kit was used to extract genomic DNA from the blood cell samples. The sequence joins TRBV7-6 to TRBJ1-5; D gene: possibly TRBD1, on 5 matching bases. Sequencing was done on a sample of PBMCs. This sequence was found in a woman in her 50s in good health and CMV-seronegative. The bases are TGTGCCAGCAGCTCTACAGGAAATCAGCCCCAGCATTTT. This encodes CASSSTGNQPQHF.